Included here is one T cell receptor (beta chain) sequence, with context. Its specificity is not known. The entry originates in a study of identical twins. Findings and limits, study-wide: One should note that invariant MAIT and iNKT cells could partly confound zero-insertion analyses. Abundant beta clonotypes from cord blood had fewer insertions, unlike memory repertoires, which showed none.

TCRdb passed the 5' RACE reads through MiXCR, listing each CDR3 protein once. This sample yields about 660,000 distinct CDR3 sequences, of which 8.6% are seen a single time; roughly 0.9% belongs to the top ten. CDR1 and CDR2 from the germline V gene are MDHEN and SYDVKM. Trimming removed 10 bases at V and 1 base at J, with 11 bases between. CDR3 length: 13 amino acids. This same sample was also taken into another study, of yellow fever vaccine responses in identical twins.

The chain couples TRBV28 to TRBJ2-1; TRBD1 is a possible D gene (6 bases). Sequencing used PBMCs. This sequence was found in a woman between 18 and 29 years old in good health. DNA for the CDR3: TGTGCCACCAGGGGTAGGTCCTACAATGAGCAGTTCTTC. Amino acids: CATRGRSYNEQFF.